The source of this T cell receptor (beta chain) is a study of cytomegalovirus exposure and HLA in healthy donors. This PCR relied on a set of 60 Vbeta primers and 13 Jbeta primers. Produced via immunoSEQ multiplex PCR; TCRdb's table is partial and in-frame only. Of 100,000 to 150,000 clones listed, about 70% are singletons. CDR3 length: 16 residues. Germline loops: CDR1 SGDLS, CDR2 YYNGEE. The J segment lost 2 bases and the V segment lost 0 bases, leaving 5 bases of the junction unmatched. This chain links TRBV9 with TRBJ2-5; 9 bases align to TRBD2. The sequenced sample consisted of PBMCs. The receptor comes from a male donor in good health and CMV-seronegative. The CDR3 DNA follows: TGTGCCAGCAGCGTAGGGGCTAGCGGGGTTCAAGAGACCCAGTACTTC. Translating gives CASSVGASGVQETQYF. The variable domain in full, with the rest retrieved from reference TRBV9 and TRBJ2-5, is DSGVTQTPKHLITATGQRVTLRCSPRSGDLSVYWYQQSLDQGLQFLIQYYNGEERAKGNILERFSAQQFPDLHSELNLSSLELGDSALYFCASSVGASGVQETQYFGPGTRLLVL.